Each of the 15 T cell receptor beta chains below was sequenced from the same sample in a study of human CD8 memory T cell subsets. A UMI-labeled 5' RACE approach was the method that produced the TCR beta libraries. TCRdb reanalyzed the 5' RACE reads, giving one entry per CDR3 protein sequence and no DNA. The sample data list 4,500 to 7,000 distinct CDR3 sequences. The specimen was CD8+ effector memory T cells (TEM) sorted from PBMCs. Specified subset: effector memory CD8 T cells, CCR7- CD45RO+ CD95+. These receptors all come from a human donor in good health.

This clonotype registers medium-sized by frequency. The genes are TRBV7-9 and TRBJ2-1. CDR1 and CDR2 (germline): SEHNR, FQNEAQ (reference sequence). CDR3 length equals 11 residues. The CDR3 is CASSLDPEQFF.

The V and J genes are TRBV11-2 and TRBJ2-7; TCRdb's D call of TRBD1 is untestable without DNA. The CDR3 has 15 residues. The V gene's germline CDR1 is SGHAT and CDR2 FQNNGV. CDR3 sequence: CASSEGRGSYYEQYF.

V usage is TRBV30 and J usage is TRBJ2-5; TCRdb indicates TRBD2, and absent DNA this call remains unverified. Germline lookup yields CDR1 GTSNPN and CDR2 SVGIG (reference sequence). The CDR3 is 15 residues long. The CDR3 is CAWSVVGRDWETQYF.

In terms of frequency, this clonotype is medium-sized. The chain is built from TRBV6-6 and TRBJ2-7. The V gene's germline CDR1 is MNHNY and CDR2 SVGAGI (reference sequence). The CDR3 is 11 residues long. CDR3 amino acids: CASSYWLEQYF.

The chain employs TRBV7-2 and TRBJ2-3. The CDR3 runs to 15 residues. Germline CDR1 and CDR2: SGHTA and FQGNSA. CDR3 region: CASSLVDTPPDTQYF.

CDR3 residues: CASSSTATTLYYEQYF. The chain carries TRBV28 and TRBJ2-7. The CDR3 spans 16 residues. The germline CDR1 and CDR2 sequences are MDHEN and SYDVKM.

By frequency, this clonotype registers medium-sized. The chain joins TRBV11-2 to TRBJ2-5; there is no DNA to check the TCRdb D call of TRBD1. The CDR3 runs 14 residues. The germline V gene has CDR1 SGHAT and CDR2 FQNNGV. The CDR3 sequence is CASSLTTGVETQYF.

The J gene is TRBJ1-1, the V gene TRBV27; TCRdb outputs TRBD1, but without DNA this stays unchecked. Germline values: CDR1 MNHEY, CDR2 SMNVEV (reference sequence). The CDR3 contains 14 residues. This CDR3 reads CASSLAGANTEAFF.

V gene TRBV2 combines with J gene TRBJ2-2. Germline V CDR1 and CDR2: SNHLY, FYNNEI. The CDR3 extends over 15 amino acids. The CDR3 sequence is CASKDVGMDTGELFF.

The chain links TRBV20-1 to TRBJ1-5; TCRdb gives TRBD1 as the D gene, but with no DNA this cannot be confirmed. CDR1 is DFQATT and CDR2 is SNEGSKA in the germline V gene (reference sequence). The CDR3 is 15 amino acids. The CDR3 loop is CSASTHRDSAQPQHF.

The chain links TRBV7-7 to TRBJ2-5; TCRdb names TRBD2, which stays unverified in the absence of DNA. Germline loops: CDR1 SSHAT, CDR2 FNYEAQ (reference sequence). CDR3 length equals 15 residues. The CDR3 sequence: CASSLGSGDGETQYF.

The CDR3 spells CASRLAGRYNEQFF. The rearrangement joins TRBV27 to TRBJ2-1; TCRdb names TRBD2, which stays unverified in the absence of DNA. Germline CDR1 reads MNHEY; CDR2 reads SMNVEV (reference sequence). The CDR3 consists of 14 residues.

This chain links TRBV12-3 or TRBV12-4 with TRBJ2-1. This CDR3 contains 11 residues. The CDR3 sequence is CASSFTNEQFF.

The chain combines TRBV7-6 with TRBJ2-2; the TCRdb call, TRBD2, lacks DNA for checking. The CDR3 consists of 13 residues. Germline CDR1 reads SGHVS; CDR2 reads FNYEAQ. The CDR3 sequence: CASSTKRAGELFF. The whole variable domain, filled in from reference TRBV7-6 and TRBJ2-2, reads GAGVSQSPRYKVTKRGQDVALRCDPISGHVSLYWYRQALGQGPEFLTYFNYEAQQDKSGLPNDRFSAERPEGSISTLTIQRTEQRDSAMYRCASSTKRAGELFFGEGSRLTVL.

The chain employs TRBV9 and TRBJ1-1; TCRdb's D gene call, TRBD1, goes unchecked for lack of DNA. CDR3 length: 13 amino acids. CDR1 is SGDLS and CDR2 is YYNGEE in the germline V gene. CDR3: CASSPPLEQEAFF.